The 17 T cell receptor beta chains given below trace back to one sample, sequenced in a study of blood T cell repertoires in COVID-19 (TCRdb year 2020). To prepare the library, the immunoSEQ multiplex PCR assay was applied. As stored in TCRdb, this immuneACCESS dataset retains in-frame rearrangements with V and J assigned. A fraction of the clones does not appear; measured against another copy, unresolved V genes explain less than half of the discrepancy, and the remainder lacks a known reason. The sample table holds just over 90,000 clones, of which 60% to 85% were seen once. The ten largest account for about 6.4% of the sample. Sequenced input: peripheral blood. These receptors came from a man aged 65-85 years with acute or convalescent COVID-19.

This chain uses TRBV2 with TRBJ1-1; D remains ambiguous. Looked up from germline, CDR1 is SNHLY and CDR2 is FYNNEI. The CDR3 has 14 amino acids. The V and J ends lost 7 bases and 1 base respectively, with 13 bases between them. The CDR3 bases are TGTGCCAGCATTGCTTTAGTCGGGAACACTGAAGCTTTCTTT. Amino acid sequence: CASIALVGNTEAFF.

This sequence joins TRBV7-9 and TRBJ2-7, with a possible D match to TRBD2 (6 bases). Germline V gene sequence: CDR1 SEHNR, CDR2 FQNEAQ (reference sequence). This CDR3 has 13 amino acids. V lost 5 bases, J lost 4 bases, and 12 bases lay in between. CDR3 protein: CASSPPGGYEQYF. In nucleotides, the CDR3 is TGTGCCAGCAGCCCCCCCGGGGGATACGAGCAGTACTTC.

V usage is TRBV7-9 and J usage is TRBJ2-3; 9 nucleotides align to TRBD2. The CDR3 covers 15 residues. Germline values: CDR1 SEHNR, CDR2 FQNEAQ (reference sequence). J gave up 7 bases and V 4 bases, and 9 bases lay outside the gene matches. Written as DNA, the CDR3 is TGTGCCAGCAGCTCGCTTAGCGGGAGAGGAAATACGCAGTATTTT. Translation: CASSSLSGRGNTQYF.

This clone appeared once. CDR3 nucleotides: TGTGCCACCAGCAGAGATAGGCTAGCGGGGGGTAGACAAGAGACCCAGTACTTC. This translates into CATSRDRLAGGRQETQYF. The J gene is TRBJ2-5, the V gene TRBV15, with 11 bases aligning to TRBD2. Germline V lookup: CDR1 LNHNV, CDR2 YYDKDF (reference sequence). J was trimmed by 2 bases and V by 0 bases; bases with no gene match: 8. This CDR3 comprises 18 residues.

The chain employs TRBV5-1 and TRBJ2-3, with D possibly being TRBD1 (7 bases). V was pared by 0 bases and J by 5 bases, with 16 bases between. CDR3 length: 16 amino acids. Germline-derived CDR1 and CDR2 are SGHRS and YFSETQ. This CDR3 reads CASSLGVRQGGDTQYF. The DNA of the CDR3 is TGCGCCAGCAGCTTGGGGGTTCGACAGGGAGGAGATACGCAGTATTTT.

The chain carries TRBV5-1 and TRBJ2-3; 7 positions agree with TRBD2. This CDR3 is 15 amino acids long. J was trimmed by 2 bases and V by 3 bases; bases with no gene match: 6. Germline V gene sequence: CDR1 SGHRS, CDR2 YFSETQ. CDR3 amino acids: CASSWREMVTDTQYF. In DNA form, the CDR3 reads TGCGCCAGCAGCTGGCGGGAGATGGTCACAGATACGCAGTATTTT.

The genes are TRBV11-3 and TRBJ2-3; a possible D gene is TRBD2 (6 bases). CDR1 and CDR2 from the germline V gene are SGHNT and YENEEA. This CDR3 spans 14 amino acids. Trimming shortened V by 1 base and J by 1 base, and 6 bases separated the two germline ends. This chain's CDR3 is CASSLGGGTDTQYF. The CDR3 DNA is TGTGCCAGCAGCTTAGGGGGGGGCACAGATACGCAGTATTTT.

The V call is TRBV29-1, the J call TRBJ2-1, with D possibly TRBD1 on 6 matching bases. V gave up 6 bases and J gave up 9 bases, with 12 bases separating them. The CDR3 is 11 residues long. The V gene's germline CDR1 is SQVTM and CDR2 ANQGSEA. This chain's CDR3 is CSVDRQAEQFF. The DNA for the CDR3 is TGCAGCGTGGATAGACAGGCTGAGCAGTTCTTC.

This chain links TRBV7-2 with TRBJ1-2, with D possibly TRBD1 on 5 matching bases. V lost 5 bases, J lost 6 bases, and 13 bases lay in between. This CDR3 spans 13 amino acids. CDR1 SGHTA and CDR2 FQGNSA come from the germline V gene. The CDR3 bases are TGTGCCAGCAGCCAAAATCAGGGTGATGGCTACACCTTC. Its translation: CASSQNQGDGYTF. Full variable domain (outside the CDR3, taken from reference TRBV7-2 and TRBJ1-2): GAGVSQSPSNKVTEKGKDVELRCDPISGHTALYWYRQSLGQGLEFLIYFQGNSAPDKSGLPSDRFSAERTGGSVSTLTIQRTQQEDSAVYLCASSQNQGDGYTFGSGTRLTVV.

The V call is TRBV11-2, the J call TRBJ1-6; D is possibly TRBD1 (5 bases). The V gene lost 3 bases and the J gene lost 10 bases, with 10 bases spanning the gap. The CDR3 consists of 13 residues. The germline V gene encodes CDR1 SGHAT and CDR2 FQNNGV. CDR3 coding DNA: TGTGCCAGCAGCTTTAGTCAGGGATCACCCCTCCACTTT. This gives the protein CASSFSQGSPLHF.

V and J are TRBV19 and TRBJ1-5, with 12 bases fitting TRBD1. The trim removed 1 base at V and 6 bases at J, leaving 4 bases unmatched. The germline V gene has CDR1 LNHDA and CDR2 SQIVND (reference sequence). The CDR3 spans 16 residues. CDR3 nucleotide sequence: TGTGCCAGTAGTATAGTGGGACAGGGGGCGGGTCAGCCCCAGCATTTT. The encoded protein is CASSIVGQGAGQPQHF.

The rearrangement joins TRBV18 to TRBJ1-1; D gene ambiguous. The CDR3 sequence is 13 residues long. Germline CDR1 KGHSH, CDR2 LQKENI. The V gene lost 3 bases and the J gene lost 2 bases, with 7 bases spanning the gap. The CDR3 sequence: CASSPLSNTEAFF. The CDR3 DNA sequence: TGTGCCAGCTCACCTCTCTCTAACACTGAAGCTTTCTTT.

The chain carries TRBV24-1 and TRBJ2-5; 14 positions agree with TRBD2. This CDR3 comprises 15 residues. CDR1 and CDR2 from the germline V gene are KGHDR and SFDVKD. The V segment lost 8 bases and the J segment 4 bases; nucleotides outside the gene matches: 5. As DNA, the CDR3 is TGTGCCACCATGGGGGGACTAGCGGGGGTAGAGACCCAGTACTTC. Its translation: CATMGGLAGVETQYF.

V gene TRBV29-1 combines with J gene TRBJ2-7; 12 bases map to TRBD1. The germline V gene has CDR1 SQVTM and CDR2 ANQGSEA. Losses at the gene ends were 1 base for V and 5 bases for J; bases not matched to a gene: 3. The CDR3 is made up of 14 amino acids. The CDR3 here is CSVEAGQGANEQYF. CDR3 nucleotide sequence: TGCAGCGTTGAAGCGGGACAGGGGGCTAACGAGCAGTACTTC.

The J gene is TRBJ2-2, the V gene TRBV2; 8 bases are shared with TRBD2. CDR3 size: 18 residues. From germline, CDR1 is SNHLY and CDR2 FYNNEI. The ends lost 7 bases at V and 1 base at J; junction bases unmatched: 14. CDR3 nucleotide sequence: TGTGCCAGCACCGGGGGTGGAAGCGGGAGATTGAACACCGGGGAGCTGTTTTTT. This encodes CASTGGGSGRLNTGELFF.

This clone was seen only once. The rearrangement links TRBV24-1 to TRBJ2-4, with 12 bases lining up with TRBD1. The germline CDR1 and CDR2 sequences are KGHDR and SFDVKD. The J segment lost 8 bases and the V segment lost 7 bases, leaving 2 bases of the junction unmatched. This CDR3 region has 13 residues. Here the CDR3 reads CATRGQGADIQYF. The CDR3 coding sequence is TGTGCCACCAGGGGACAGGGGGCGGACATTCAGTACTTC.

The V call is TRBV5-5, the J call TRBJ2-3; D possibly corresponds to TRBD1 (6 bases). V gave up 3 bases and J gave up 5 bases, with 19 bases separating them. The CDR3 sequence is 16 residues long. Germline CDR1 SGHKS, CDR2 YYEKEE (reference sequence). The CDR3 sequence: CASSSAINRVGDTQYF. In nucleotides, the CDR3 is TGTGCCAGCAGCTCCGCCATAAACAGGGTTGGAGATACGCAGTATTTT. Supplemented by reference TRBV5-5 and TRBJ2-3, the full variable domain reads DAGVTQSPTHLIKTRGQQVTLRCSPISGHKSVSWYQQVLGQGPQFIFQYYEKEERGRGNFPDRFSARQFPNYSSELNVNALLLGDSALYLCASSSAINRVGDTQYFGPGTRLTVL.